These 4 T cell receptor beta chains share one sample of origin, sequenced in a study of shared clonotypes between healthy human individuals. This table comes from immunoSEQ multiplex PCR, and its TCRdb copy is limited to in-frame clones, with some not included. The sample has millions of clones, 90% to 95% seen once. Sequencing used naive CD4+ T cells sorted from blood. Noted subset: CD45RA+ positively selected. These receptors all come from a man between 18 and 29 years old in good health.

The chain employs TRBV30 and TRBJ1-5; D call uncertain. Germline V gene lookup returns CDR1 GTSNPN and CDR2 SVGIG (reference sequence). The CDR3 covers 12 residues. V lost 5 bases and J 5 bases, leaving 10 bases between the germline ends. The CDR3 loop reads CAWGAGDQPQHF. CDR3 bases: TGTGCCTGGGGTGCGGGAGATCAGCCCCAGCATTTT.

The V call is TRBV5-1, the J call TRBJ1-6; no clear D gene. V dropped 1 base and J dropped 13 bases, with 15 bases sitting between them. CDR1 and CDR2 (germline): SGHRS, YFSETQ. This CDR3 has 14 amino acids. The CDR3 is CASSLLQGRSPLHF. As DNA, the CDR3 is TGCGCCAGCAGCTTGTTACAAGGGCGGTCGCCCCTCCACTTT.

The gene calls are TRBV29-1 and TRBJ2-5; no firm D call. V dropped 5 bases and J dropped 9 bases, with 19 bases sitting between them. This CDR3 has 13 amino acids. Germline assignment: CDR1 SQVTM and CDR2 ANQGSEA. The CDR3 nucleotides read TGCAGCGTTATAACGGACCCAGGCGGTCCCCAGTACTTC. It codes for CSVITDPGGPQYF.

The chain links TRBV5-6 to TRBJ2-3, with D perhaps TRBD2 (6 bases). Trimming removed 0 bases at V and 1 base at J, with 15 bases between. Germline V CDR1 and CDR2: SGHDT, YYEEEE. The CDR3 covers 17 residues. This chain's CDR3 is CASSLGLAGSGTDTQYF. The CDR3 DNA reads TGTGCCAGCAGCTTGGGACTGGCGGGGTCTGGCACAGATACGCAGTATTTT.